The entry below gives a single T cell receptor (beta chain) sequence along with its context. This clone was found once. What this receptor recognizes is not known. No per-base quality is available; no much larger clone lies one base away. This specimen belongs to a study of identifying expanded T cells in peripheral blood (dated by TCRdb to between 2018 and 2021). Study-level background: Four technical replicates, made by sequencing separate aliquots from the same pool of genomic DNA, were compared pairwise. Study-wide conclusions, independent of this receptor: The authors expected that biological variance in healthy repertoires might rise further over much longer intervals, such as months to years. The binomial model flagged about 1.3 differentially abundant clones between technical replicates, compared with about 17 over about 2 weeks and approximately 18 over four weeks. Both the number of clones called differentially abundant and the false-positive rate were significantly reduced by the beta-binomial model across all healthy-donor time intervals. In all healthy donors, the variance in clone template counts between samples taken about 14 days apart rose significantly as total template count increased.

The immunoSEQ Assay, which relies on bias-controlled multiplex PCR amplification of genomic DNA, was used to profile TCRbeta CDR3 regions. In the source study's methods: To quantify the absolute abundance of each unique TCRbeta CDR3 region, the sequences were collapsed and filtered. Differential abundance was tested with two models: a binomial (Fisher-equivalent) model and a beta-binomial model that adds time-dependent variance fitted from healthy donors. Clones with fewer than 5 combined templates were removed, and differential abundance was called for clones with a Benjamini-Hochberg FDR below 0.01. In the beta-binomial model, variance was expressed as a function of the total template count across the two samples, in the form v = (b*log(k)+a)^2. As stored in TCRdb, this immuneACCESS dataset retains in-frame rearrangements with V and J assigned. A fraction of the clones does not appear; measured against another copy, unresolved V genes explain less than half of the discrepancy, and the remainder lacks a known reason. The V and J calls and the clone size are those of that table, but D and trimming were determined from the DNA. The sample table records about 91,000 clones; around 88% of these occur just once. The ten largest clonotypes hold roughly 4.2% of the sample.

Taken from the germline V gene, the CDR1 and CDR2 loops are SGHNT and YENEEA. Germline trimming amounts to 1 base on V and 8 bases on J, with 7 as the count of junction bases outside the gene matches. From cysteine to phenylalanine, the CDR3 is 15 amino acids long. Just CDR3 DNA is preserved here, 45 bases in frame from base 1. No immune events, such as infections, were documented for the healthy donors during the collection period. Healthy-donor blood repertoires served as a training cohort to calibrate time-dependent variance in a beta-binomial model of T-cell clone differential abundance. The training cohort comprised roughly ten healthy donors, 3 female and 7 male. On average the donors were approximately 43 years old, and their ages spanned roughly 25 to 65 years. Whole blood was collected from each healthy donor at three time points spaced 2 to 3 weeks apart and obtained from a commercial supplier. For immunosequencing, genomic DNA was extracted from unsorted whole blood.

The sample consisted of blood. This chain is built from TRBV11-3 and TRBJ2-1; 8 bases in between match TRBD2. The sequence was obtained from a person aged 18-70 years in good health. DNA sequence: TGTGCCAGCAGCTTAGGGGGACTAGTCGGAGATGAGCAGTTCTTC. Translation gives CASSLGGLVGDEQFF.